The entry below describes one T cell receptor (beta chain). The entry originates in a study of blood T cell repertoires in COVID-19. Study-level information: Researchers got acute and convalescent COVID-19 samples from the United States, Italy and Spain. PBMCs, B-cell-depleted T cells, or T cells provided the cDNA or gDNA that made up the material.

Original analysis: Reference gene primer amplification yielded estimated nucleated cell counts. Clones were sequenced by immunoSEQ multiplex PCR, and TCRdb holds only the in-frame ones, with some missing. That table supplies the V and J calls and clone size; D and trimming were determined from the DNA. Of 230,000 or so clones in the sample, 75% to 85% were seen once. Germline CDR1 reads ENHRY; CDR2 reads SYGVKD. V shed 7 bases, J shed 5 bases, and the junction held 8 bases outside the gene matches. This CDR3 has 14 residues. The receptor comes from a man in his forties or fifties who had recovered from COVID-19. The chain joins TRBV10-3 to TRBJ2-5; 9 nucleotides agree with TRBD1. Source material: peripheral blood. The DNA for the CDR3 is TGTGCCATCAACAACAGGGGGCGCGGGGAGACCCAGTACTTC. Amino acid sequence: CAINNRGRGETQYF.